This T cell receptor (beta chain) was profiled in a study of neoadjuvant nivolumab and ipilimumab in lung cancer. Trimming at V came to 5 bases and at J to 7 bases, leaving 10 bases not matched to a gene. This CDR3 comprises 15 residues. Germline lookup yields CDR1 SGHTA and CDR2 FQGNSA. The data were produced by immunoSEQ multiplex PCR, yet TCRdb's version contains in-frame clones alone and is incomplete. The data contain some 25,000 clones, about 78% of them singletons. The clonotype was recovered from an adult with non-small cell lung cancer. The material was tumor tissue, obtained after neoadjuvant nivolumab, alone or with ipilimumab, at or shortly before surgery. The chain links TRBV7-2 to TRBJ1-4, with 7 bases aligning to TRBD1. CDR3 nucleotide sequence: TGTGCCAGCAGCGTCAACAGGGGCGGCGGTGAAAAACTGTTTTTT. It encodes CASSVNRGGGEKLFF.